This T cell receptor (beta chain) was observed in a study of blood T cell repertoires in COVID-19. Original analysis: Amplification of reference gene primers provided the estimated nucleated cell counts. The assay was immunoSEQ multiplex PCR, and TCRdb's table has in-frame clones only and misses some. For V, J and clone size, that table is used; D and trimming come from the DNA. The profile shows a few hundred thousand clones, just under 90% of them singletons. A few counts support this clone. The germline gives CDR1 GTSNPN, CDR2 SVGIG (reference sequence). V was pared by 5 bases and J by 4 bases, with 10 bases of the junction left unmatched. This CDR3 comprises 16 residues.

The receptor was derived from a woman in her 30s who had recovered from COVID-19. Specimen: PBMCs or T cells enriched from blood (not recorded which). V is TRBV30 and J is TRBJ1-5; 11 bases map to TRBD1. The CDR3 spells CAWGGQGVVGNQPQHF. In nucleotides, the CDR3 is TGTGCCTGGGGGGGACAGGGGGTAGTGGGGAATCAGCCCCAGCATTTT.